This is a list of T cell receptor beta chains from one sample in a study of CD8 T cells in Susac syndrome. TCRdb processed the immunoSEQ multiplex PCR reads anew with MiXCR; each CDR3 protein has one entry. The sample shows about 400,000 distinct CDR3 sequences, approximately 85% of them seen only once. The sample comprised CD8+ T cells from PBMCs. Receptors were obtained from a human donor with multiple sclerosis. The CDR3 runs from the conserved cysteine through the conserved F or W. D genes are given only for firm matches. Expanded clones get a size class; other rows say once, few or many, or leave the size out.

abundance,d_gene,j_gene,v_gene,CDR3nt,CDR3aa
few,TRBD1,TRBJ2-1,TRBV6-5,TGTGCCAGCAGTTACATCTGGACAGGGGGATACAATGAGCAGTTCTTC,CASSYIWTGGYNEQFF
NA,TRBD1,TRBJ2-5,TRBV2,TGTGCCAGCAGTGAAGATGGACAGGGAGGACAGACCCAGTACTTC,CASSEDGQGGQTQYF
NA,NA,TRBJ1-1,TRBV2,TGTGCCAGCAACTACGGGGGGTGGACTGAAGCTTTCTTT,CASNYGGWTEAFF
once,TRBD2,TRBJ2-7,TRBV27,TGTGCCAGCAGTTCCGGGACTAGCCATCCCGAGCAGTACTTC,CASSSGTSHPEQYF
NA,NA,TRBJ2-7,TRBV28,TGTGCCAGCAGTTCCCGGGACGGAGTCTACGAGCAGTACTTC,CASSSRDGVYEQYF
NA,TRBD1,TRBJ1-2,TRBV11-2,TGTGCCAGCAGCTTAGGAACAGGGGTAGGCTACACCTTC,CASSLGTGVGYTF
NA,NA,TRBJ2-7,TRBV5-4,TGTGCCAGCAGCACAGGGAAAGGACTCTACGAGCAGTACTTC,CASSTGKGLYEQYF
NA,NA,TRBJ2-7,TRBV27,TGTGCCAGCAGTACCCAGGGTGAGCAGTACTTC,CASSTQGEQYF
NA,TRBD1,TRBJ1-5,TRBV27,TGTGCCAGCAGAGCCGGGACAGACAATCAGCCCCAGCATTTT,CASRAGTDNQPQHF
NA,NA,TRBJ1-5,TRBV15,TGTGCCACCAGCAGGCCGAACTGGGGCAATCAGCCCCAGCATTTT,CATSRPNWGNQPQHF
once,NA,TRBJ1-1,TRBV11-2,TGTGCCAGCAGCCCGACACCCTCGAGTATTAACACTGAAGCTTTCTTT,CASSPTPSSINTEAFF
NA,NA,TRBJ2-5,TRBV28,TGCGCCAGCAGCCCCCTCAGGGATAGGGAGACCCAGTACTTC,CASSPLRDRETQYF
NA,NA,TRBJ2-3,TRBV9,TGTGCCAGCAGCCTTCACCTAGGAGCAGATACGCAGTATTTT,CASSLHLGADTQYF
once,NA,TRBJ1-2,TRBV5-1,TGCGCCAGCAGCTGGGGAGACGGGGTAGAAGGCTACACCTTC,CASSWGDGVEGYTF
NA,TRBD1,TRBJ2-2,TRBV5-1,TGCGCCAGCCTGGGACAGATGAACACCGGGGAGCTGTTTTTT,CASLGQMNTGELFF
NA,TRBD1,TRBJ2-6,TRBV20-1,TGCAGTGCTAGCCCGACAGGGTTTGGTCGGAGCGCCAACGTCCTGACTTTC,CSASPTGFGRSANVLTF
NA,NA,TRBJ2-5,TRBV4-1,TGCGCCAGCAGCCAAATCCCCCCGGGAAATACACAAGAGACCCAGTACTTC,CASSQIPPGNTQETQYF
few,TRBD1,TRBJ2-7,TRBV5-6,TGTGCCAGCAGCTCTCCCGGGACAGGGCAGTGGGAGCAGTACTTC,CASSSPGTGQWEQYF
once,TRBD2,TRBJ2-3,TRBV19,TGTGCCAGTAGTCCTTTATCCAGCGGGAGGGTTTTCAGCACAGATACGCAGTATTTT,CASSPLSSGRVFSTDTQYF
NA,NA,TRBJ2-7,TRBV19,TGTGCCAGTAGTATCACCCCCGGGGCTGAGTCCTACGAGCAGTACTTC,CASSITPGAESYEQYF
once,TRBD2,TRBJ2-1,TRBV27,TGTGCCAGCAGTTTTACTAGCGGCGCTGAGCAGTTCTTC,CASSFTSGAEQFF
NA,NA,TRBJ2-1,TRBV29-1,TGCAGCGTTCAGGAGGGAACAAGCTCCTACAATGAGCAGTCCTTC,CSVQEGTSSYNEQSF
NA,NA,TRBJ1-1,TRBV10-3,TGTGCCATCAGTGAGGGGCGTAGCACTGAAGCTTTCTTT,CAISEGRSTEAFF